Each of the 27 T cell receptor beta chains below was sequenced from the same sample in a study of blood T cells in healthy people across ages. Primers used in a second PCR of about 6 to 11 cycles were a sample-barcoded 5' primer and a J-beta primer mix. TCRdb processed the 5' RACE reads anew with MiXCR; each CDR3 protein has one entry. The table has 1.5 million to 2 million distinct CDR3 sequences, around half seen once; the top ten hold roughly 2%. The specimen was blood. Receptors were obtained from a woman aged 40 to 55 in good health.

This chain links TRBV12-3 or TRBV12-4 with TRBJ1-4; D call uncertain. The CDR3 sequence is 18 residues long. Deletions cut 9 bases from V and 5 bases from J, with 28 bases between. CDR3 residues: CASSRGVGLAGINEKLFF. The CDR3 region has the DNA TGTGCCAGTAGCCGTGGGGTTGGACTGGCCGGAATCAATGAAAAACTGTTTTTT.

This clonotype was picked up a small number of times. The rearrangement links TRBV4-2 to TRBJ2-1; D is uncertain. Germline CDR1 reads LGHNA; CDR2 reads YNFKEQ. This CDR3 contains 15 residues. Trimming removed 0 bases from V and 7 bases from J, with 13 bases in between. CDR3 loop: CASSQENGGKNEQFF. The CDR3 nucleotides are TGTGCCAGCAGCCAAGAAAACGGTGGTAAAAATGAGCAGTTCTTC.

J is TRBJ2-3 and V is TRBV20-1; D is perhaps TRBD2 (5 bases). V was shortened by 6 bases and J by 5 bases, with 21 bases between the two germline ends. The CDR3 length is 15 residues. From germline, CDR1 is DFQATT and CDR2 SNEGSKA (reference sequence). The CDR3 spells CSAPGGLTRRDTQYF. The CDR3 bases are TGCAGTGCCCCCGGTGGCCTCACTAGGAGAGATACGCAGTATTTT.

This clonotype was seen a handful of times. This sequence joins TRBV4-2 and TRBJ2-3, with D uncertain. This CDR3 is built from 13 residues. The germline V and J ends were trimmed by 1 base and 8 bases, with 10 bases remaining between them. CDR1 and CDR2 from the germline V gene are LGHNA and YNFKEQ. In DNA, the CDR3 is TGTGCCAGCAGCCAAGCTGACAAACGTACGCAGTATTTT. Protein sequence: CASSQADKRTQYF.

The CDR3, as DNA: TGTGCCAGCAGCTTCAAGACAGGGGTTGGAACCGGGGAGCTGTTTTTT. It is translated as CASSFKTGVGTGELFF. V usage is TRBV7-3 and J usage is TRBJ2-2, with 8 bases fitting TRBD1. J was trimmed by 5 bases and V by 3 bases; bases with no gene match: 8. This CDR3 contains 16 residues. Germline loops: CDR1 SGHTA, CDR2 FQGTGA.

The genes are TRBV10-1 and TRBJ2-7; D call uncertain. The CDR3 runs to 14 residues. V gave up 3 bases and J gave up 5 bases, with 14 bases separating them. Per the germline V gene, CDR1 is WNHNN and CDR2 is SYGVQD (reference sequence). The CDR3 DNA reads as TGCGCCAGCAGTGACGGGCAGGCACCGGACGAGCAGTACTTC. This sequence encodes CASSDGQAPDEQYF.

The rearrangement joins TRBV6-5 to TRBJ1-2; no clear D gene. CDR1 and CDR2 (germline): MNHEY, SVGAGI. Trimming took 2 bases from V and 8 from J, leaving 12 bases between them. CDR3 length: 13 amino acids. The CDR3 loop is CASSYRLGLGYTF. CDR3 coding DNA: TGTGCCAGCAGTTACCGGCTGGGTCTGGGCTACACCTTC.

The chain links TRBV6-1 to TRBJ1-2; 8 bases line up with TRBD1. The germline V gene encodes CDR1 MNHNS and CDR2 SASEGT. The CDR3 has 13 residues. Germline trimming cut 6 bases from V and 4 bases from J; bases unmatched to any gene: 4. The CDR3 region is CASRADRAYGYTF. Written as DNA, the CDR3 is TGTGCCAGCAGAGCGGACAGGGCCTATGGCTACACCTTC.

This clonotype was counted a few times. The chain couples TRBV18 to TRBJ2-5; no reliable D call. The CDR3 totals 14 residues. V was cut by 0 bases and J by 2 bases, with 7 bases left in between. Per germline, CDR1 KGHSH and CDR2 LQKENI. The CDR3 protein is CASSPPALQETQYF. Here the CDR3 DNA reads TGTGCCAGCTCACCACCGGCCTTACAAGAGACCCAGTACTTC.

As DNA, the CDR3 is TGTGCCAGCAGCCAAGCCCCCCTTAGCTCTGGGGCCAACGTCCTGACTTTC. Its protein product is CASSQAPLSSGANVLTF. The V and J genes are TRBV4-2 and TRBJ2-6; D gene unclear. There are 17 residues in the CDR3. V lost 1 base and J 0 bases, leaving 10 bases between the germline ends. Looked up from germline, CDR1 is LGHNA and CDR2 is YNFKEQ.

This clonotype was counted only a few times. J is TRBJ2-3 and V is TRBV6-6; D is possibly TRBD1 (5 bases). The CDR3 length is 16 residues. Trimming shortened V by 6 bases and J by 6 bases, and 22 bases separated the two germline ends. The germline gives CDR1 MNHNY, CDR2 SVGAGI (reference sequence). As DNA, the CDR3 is TGTGCCAGCAGCCAGTACCAGGGTCCCGCGCGCGATACGCAGTATTTT. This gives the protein CASSQYQGPARDTQYF.

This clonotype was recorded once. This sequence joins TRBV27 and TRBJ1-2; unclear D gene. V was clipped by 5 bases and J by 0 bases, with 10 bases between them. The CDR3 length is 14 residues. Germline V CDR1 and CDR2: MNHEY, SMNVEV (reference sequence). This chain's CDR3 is CASSGKGSNYGYTF. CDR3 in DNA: TGTGCCAGCAGTGGGAAGGGATCTAACTATGGCTACACCTTC.

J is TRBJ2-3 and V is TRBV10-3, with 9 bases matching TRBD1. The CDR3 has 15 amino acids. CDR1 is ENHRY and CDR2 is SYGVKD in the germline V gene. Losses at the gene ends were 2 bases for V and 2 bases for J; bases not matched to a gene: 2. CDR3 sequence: CAISEDRGITDTQYF. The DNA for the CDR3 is TGTGCCATCAGTGAGGACAGGGGGATCACAGATACGCAGTATTTT.

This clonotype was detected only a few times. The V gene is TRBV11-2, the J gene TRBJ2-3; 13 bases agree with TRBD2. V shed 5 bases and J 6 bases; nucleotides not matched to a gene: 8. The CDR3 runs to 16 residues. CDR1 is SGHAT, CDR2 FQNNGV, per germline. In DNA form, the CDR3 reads TGTGCCAGCAGCCCGACTAGCGGGGGGTTCCTCGATACGCAGTATTTT. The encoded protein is CASSPTSGGFLDTQYF.

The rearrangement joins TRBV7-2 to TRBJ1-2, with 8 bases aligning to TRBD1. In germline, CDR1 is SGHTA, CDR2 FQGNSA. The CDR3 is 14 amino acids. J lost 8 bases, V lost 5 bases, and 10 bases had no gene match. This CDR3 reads CASSAADRARGYTF. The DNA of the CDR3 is TGTGCCAGCAGCGCAGCGGACAGGGCGAGGGGCTACACCTTC.

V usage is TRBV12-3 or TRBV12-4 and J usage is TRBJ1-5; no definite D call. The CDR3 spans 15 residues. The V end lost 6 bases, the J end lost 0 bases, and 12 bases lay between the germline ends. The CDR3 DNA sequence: TGTGCCAGCAGCTCAGTCAGATTTAGCAATCAGCCCCAGCATTTT. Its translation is CASSSVRFSNQPQHF.

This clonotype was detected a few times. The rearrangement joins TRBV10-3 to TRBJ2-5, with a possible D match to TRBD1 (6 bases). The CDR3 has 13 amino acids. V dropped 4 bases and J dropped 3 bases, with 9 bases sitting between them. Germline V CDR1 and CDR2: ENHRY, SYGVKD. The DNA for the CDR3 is TGTGCCATCAGTGTCCGGGACAAAGAGACCCAGTACTTC. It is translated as CAISVRDKETQYF.

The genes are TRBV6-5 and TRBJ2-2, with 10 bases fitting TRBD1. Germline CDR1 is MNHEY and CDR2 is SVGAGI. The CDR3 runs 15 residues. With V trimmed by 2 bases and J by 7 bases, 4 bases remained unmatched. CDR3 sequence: CASSYDRGQVGELFF. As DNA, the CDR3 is TGTGCCAGCAGTTACGACAGGGGGCAGGTCGGGGAGCTGTTTTTT.

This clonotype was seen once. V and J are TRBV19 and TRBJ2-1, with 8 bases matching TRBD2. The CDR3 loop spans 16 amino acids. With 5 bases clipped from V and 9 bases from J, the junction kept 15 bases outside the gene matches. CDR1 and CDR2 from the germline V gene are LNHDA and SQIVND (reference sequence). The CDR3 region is CASSSGTSINFGEQFF. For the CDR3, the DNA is TGTGCCAGTAGTTCCGGGACTAGTATTAATTTTGGTGAGCAGTTCTTC.

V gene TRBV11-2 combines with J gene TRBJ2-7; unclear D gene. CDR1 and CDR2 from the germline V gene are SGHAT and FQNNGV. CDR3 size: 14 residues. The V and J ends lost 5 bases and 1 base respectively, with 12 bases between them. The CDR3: CASSTVLGSYEQYF. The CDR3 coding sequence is TGTGCCAGCAGCACCGTATTGGGATCCTACGAGCAGTACTTC.

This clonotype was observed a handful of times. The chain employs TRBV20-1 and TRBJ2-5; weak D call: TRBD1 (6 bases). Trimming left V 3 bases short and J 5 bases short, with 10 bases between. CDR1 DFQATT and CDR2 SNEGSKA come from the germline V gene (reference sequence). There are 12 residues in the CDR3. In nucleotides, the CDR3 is TGCAGTGCTAGTGCAGGGGAGGAGACCCAGTACTTC. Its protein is CSASAGEETQYF.

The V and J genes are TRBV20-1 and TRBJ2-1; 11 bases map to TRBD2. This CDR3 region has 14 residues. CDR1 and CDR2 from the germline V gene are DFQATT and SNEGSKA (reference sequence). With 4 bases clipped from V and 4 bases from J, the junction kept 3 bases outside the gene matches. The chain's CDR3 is CSAILAGDYNEQFF. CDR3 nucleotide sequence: TGCAGTGCTATACTAGCGGGGGATTACAATGAGCAGTTCTTC.

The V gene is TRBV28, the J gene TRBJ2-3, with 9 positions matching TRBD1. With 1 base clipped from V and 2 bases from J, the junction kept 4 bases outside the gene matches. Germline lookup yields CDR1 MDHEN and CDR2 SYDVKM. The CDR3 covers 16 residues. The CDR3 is CASSLSGQGDTDTQYF. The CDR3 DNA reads TGTGCCAGCAGTTTATCGGGACAGGGCGACACAGATACGCAGTATTTT. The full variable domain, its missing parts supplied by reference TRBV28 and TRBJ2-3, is DVKVTQSSRYLVKRTGEKVFLECVQDMDHENMFWYRQDPGLGLRLIYFSYDVKMKEKGDIPEGYSVSREKKERFSLILESASTNQTSMYLCASSLSGQGDTDTQYFGPGTRLTVL.

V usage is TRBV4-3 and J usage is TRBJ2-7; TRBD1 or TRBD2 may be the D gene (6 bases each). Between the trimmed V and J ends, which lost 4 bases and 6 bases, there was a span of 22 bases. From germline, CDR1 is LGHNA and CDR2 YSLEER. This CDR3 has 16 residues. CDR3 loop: CASSRDLGAPRAEQYF. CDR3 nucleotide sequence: TGCGCCAGCAGCCGGGACTTGGGGGCGCCGAGGGCCGAGCAGTACTTC.

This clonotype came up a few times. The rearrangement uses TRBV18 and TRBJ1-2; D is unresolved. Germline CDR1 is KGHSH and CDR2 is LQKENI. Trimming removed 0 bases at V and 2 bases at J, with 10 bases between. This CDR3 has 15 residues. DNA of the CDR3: TGTGCCAGCTCACCACCTGAGGGCCCCAACTATGGCTACACCTTC. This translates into CASSPPEGPNYGYTF. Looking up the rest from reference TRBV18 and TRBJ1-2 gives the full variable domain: NAGVMQNPRHLVRRRGQEARLRCSPMKGHSHVYWYRQLPEEGLKFMVYLQKENIIDESGMPKERFSAEFPKEGPSILRIQQVVRGDSAAYFCASSPPEGPNYGYTFGSGTRLTVV.

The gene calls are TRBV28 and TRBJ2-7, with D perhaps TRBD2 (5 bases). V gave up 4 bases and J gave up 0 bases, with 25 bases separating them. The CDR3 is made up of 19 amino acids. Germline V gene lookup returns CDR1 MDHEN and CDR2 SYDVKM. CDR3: CASSSQTQTEDDFSYEQYF. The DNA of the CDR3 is TGTGCCAGCAGTTCGCAAACCCAGACGGAGGATGACTTCTCCTACGAGCAGTACTTC.

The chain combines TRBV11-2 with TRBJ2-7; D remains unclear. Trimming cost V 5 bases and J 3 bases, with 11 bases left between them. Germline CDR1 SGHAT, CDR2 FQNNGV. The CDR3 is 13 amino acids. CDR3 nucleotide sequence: TGTGCCAGCAGCCCCAAGGACCTCTACGAGCAGTACTTC. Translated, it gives CASSPKDLYEQYF.